This TCR beta chain was observed in a study of blood T cell repertoires in COVID-19. Generated by immunoSEQ multiplex PCR, the TCRdb table keeps only in-frame clones and is missing some. Seen here are 95,000 to 120,000 clones, 80% to 90% observed once, and the top ten hold around 3.5%. The ends were cut back, 5 bases at V and 8 bases at J, with 24 bases in the middle. This CDR3 comprises 16 residues. Germline lookup yields CDR1 SEHNR and CDR2 FQNEAQ (reference sequence). The source of this sequence is a man aged 35-49 years with acute or convalescent COVID-19. J is TRBJ1-2 and V is TRBV7-9; the D gene is possibly TRBD1 (6 bases). The sequenced sample was peripheral blood. The CDR3 DNA sequence: TGTGCCAGCAGCCGATCGTGGTTAGCAGGGGCGGGCGGCTACACCTTC. Translation: CASSRSWLAGAGGYTF.